This T cell receptor beta chain was identified during a study of blood T cell repertoires in COVID-19. The CDR3 spans 19 residues. V lost 4 bases and J lost 2; bases outside the gene matches: 8. Germline CDR1 and CDR2: MDHEN and SYDVKM. In the original analysis: Amplification of reference gene primers was used by the study to estimate nucleated cell counts. TCRdb's table, derived via immunoSEQ multiplex PCR, lists solely in-frame clones and lacks some. That table furnishes V, J and clone size, whereas the DNA furnished D and trimming. This table holds fewer than 250,000 clones, more than 75% found once.

The J gene is TRBJ2-1, the V gene TRBV28, with 16 bases aligning to TRBD2. Sequencing was done on a sample of PBMCs or T cells enriched from blood (not recorded which). The TCR comes from a woman between 40 and 50 years old with acute COVID-19. In DNA, the CDR3 is TGTGCCAGCAGTTATGGGACTAGCGGGAGGGCAAAGACCTACAATGAGCAGTTCTTC. Residues: CASSYGTSGRAKTYNEQFF.